A single sample is the source of the 30 T cell receptor beta chains below, sequenced in a study of blood T cell repertoires in COVID-19. The method was immunoSEQ multiplex PCR; TCRdb's version includes in-frame clones alone and lacks a portion of them. In the table there are around 170,000 clones, about four fifths of which are singletons. The source material was PBMCs or T cells enriched from blood (not recorded which). The receptor source for this set is a man aged 50 or older who had recovered from COVID-19.

The rearrangement links TRBV29-1 to TRBJ1-3; D call uncertain. Germline values: CDR1 SQVTM, CDR2 ANQGSEA. The CDR3 totals 13 residues. V was clipped by 3 bases and J by 0 bases, with 6 bases between them. The CDR3 region has the DNA TGCAGCGTTGAGGTCTACTCTGGAAACACCATATATTTT. It is translated as CSVEVYSGNTIYF.

This clone is a singleton in its sample. The chain recombines TRBV29-1 with TRBJ2-2, with TRBD2 as a possible D gene (7 bases). This CDR3 contains 14 residues. V was trimmed by 2 bases and J by 4 bases, leaving 11 bases between them. Looked up from germline, CDR1 is SQVTM and CDR2 is ANQGSEA. The CDR3 protein is CSVERGAGTGELFF. CDR3 coding DNA: TGCAGCGTTGAACGGGGGGCGGGCACCGGGGAGCTGTTTTTT.

V usage is TRBV23-1 and J usage is TRBJ1-5; D is perhaps TRBD1 (5 bases). Being an ORF, TRBV23-1 has a function that is uncertain. CDR3 length: 20 amino acids. The V end lost 6 bases, the J end lost 2 bases, and 29 bases lay between the germline ends. The CDR3 spells CASRTCRDRGGVRGNQPQHF. The CDR3 nucleotides are TGCGCCAGCAGAACCTGCCGGGACCGGGGGGGAGTTAGGGGCAATCAGCCCCAGCATTTT.

The gene calls are TRBV5-4 and TRBJ2-7; tentative D call: TRBD2 (6 bases). The CDR3 consists of 18 residues. CDR1 is SGHNT, CDR2 YYREEE, per germline (reference sequence). V was shortened by 4 bases and J by 0 bases, with 23 bases between the two germline ends. In DNA, the CDR3 is TGTGCCAGCAGCCCAAGCCCCGGGGGTACTTCAAGCTCCTACGAGCAGTACTTC. Translation gives CASSPSPGGTSSSYEQYF. Full variable domain (remainder filled in from reference TRBV5-4 and TRBJ2-7): ETGVTQSPTHLIKTRGQQVTLRCSSQSGHNTVSWYQQALGQGPQFIFQYYREEENGRGNFPPRFSGLQFPNYSSELNVNALELDDSALYLCASSPSPGGTSSSYEQYFGPGTRLTVT.

This clone was observed once. The J gene is TRBJ1-6, the V gene TRBV7-3, with D possibly matching TRBD1 (5 bases). Germline CDR1 reads SGHTA; CDR2 reads FQGTGA. V dropped 2 bases and J dropped 10 bases, with 15 bases sitting between them. The CDR3 consists of 15 residues. The CDR3 is CASSLVGQGTSPLHF. CDR3 nucleotide sequence: TGTGCCAGCAGCTTAGTGGGGCAGGGAACGTCACCCCTCCACTTT.

A few counts support this clone. The chain has TRBV5-6 and TRBJ1-3, with TRBD1 matching 12 bases. Germline V lookup: CDR1 SGHDT, CDR2 YYEEEE. The ends lost 4 bases at V and 3 bases at J; junction bases unmatched: 5. The CDR3 is 16 residues long. CDR3 amino acids: CASSLGQGAFGNTIYF. CDR3 sequence (DNA): TGTGCCAGCAGCCTGGGACAGGGGGCGTTTGGAAACACCATATATTTT.

The V gene is TRBV30, the J gene TRBJ2-7; no reliable D call. Trimming pared 2 bases from V and 6 bases from J, leaving 14 bases between. The CDR3 runs 13 residues. Germline CDR1 GTSNPN, CDR2 SVGIG (reference sequence). The CDR3 DNA reads as TGTGCCTGGAGTAGGAGAAGGAATTCCGAGCAGTACTTC. As protein: CAWSRRRNSEQYF.

The rearrangement uses TRBV2 and TRBJ1-6; 7 nucleotides align to TRBD1. V trimming: 7 bases; J trimming: 7 bases; junction bases outside the gene matches: 7. This CDR3 is built from 14 residues. Germline CDR1 reads SNHLY; CDR2 reads FYNNEI. CDR3 region: CASTRTGVNSPLHF. CDR3 nucleotide sequence: TGTGCCAGCACACGCACAGGGGTCAATTCACCCCTCCACTTT.

The rearrangement uses TRBV6-6 and TRBJ1-1; D perhaps matches TRBD1 (5 bases). CDR1 MNHNY and CDR2 SVGAGI come from the germline V gene (reference sequence). The CDR3 covers 13 residues. Trimming removed 6 bases at V and 1 base at J, with 9 bases between. The CDR3 sequence: CASSSQENTEAFF. The CDR3 nucleotides read TGTGCCAGCAGCTCACAGGAGAACACTGAAGCTTTCTTT.

V gene TRBV19 combines with J gene TRBJ2-7; 9 bases fit TRBD2. Germline-derived CDR1 and CDR2 are LNHDA and SQIVND (reference sequence). V shed 3 bases, J shed 5 bases, and the junction held 5 bases outside the gene matches. This CDR3 is built from 14 residues. The CDR3 coding sequence is TGTGCCAGTAGTATGGTAGCGGGGGCCCACGAGCAGTACTTC. Amino acid sequence: CASSMVAGAHEQYF.

The rearrangement joins TRBV5-1 to TRBJ1-2; D might be TRBD1 (5 bases). The CDR3 covers 14 residues. From germline, CDR1 is SGHRS and CDR2 YFSETQ. Deletions cut 0 bases from V and 8 bases from J, with 14 bases between. The CDR3 here is CASSLEGVDWGYTF. The CDR3 DNA reads TGCGCCAGCAGCTTGGAAGGGGTTGACTGGGGCTACACCTTC.

V usage is TRBV7-3 and J usage is TRBJ2-3; 10 bases align to TRBD2. This CDR3 region has 16 residues. CDR1 and CDR2 (germline): SGHTA, FQGTGA. J lost 4 bases, V lost 4 bases, and 8 bases had no gene match. CDR3 protein: CASSYLAGVAADTQYF. In DNA, the CDR3 is TGTGCCAGCAGCTACCTAGCGGGGGTCGCGGCAGATACGCAGTATTTT.

The chain uses TRBV7-6 and TRBJ1-2; tentative D call: TRBD1 (5 bases). V lost 0 bases, J lost 2 bases, and 7 bases lay in between. The CDR3 sequence is 14 residues long. Germline-derived CDR1 and CDR2 are SGHVS and FNYEAQ. The CDR3 nucleotides read TGTGCCAGCAGCTTAGCCCAGGGAAACTATGGCTACACCTTC. Protein sequence: CASSLAQGNYGYTF.

The chain carries TRBV15 and TRBJ2-1; D not resolved. The CDR3 length is 14 residues. Germline-derived CDR1 and CDR2 are LNHNV and YYDKDF (reference sequence). V lost 0 bases and J lost 1, with 4 bases in between. CDR3: CATSRDPSYNEQFF. CDR3 DNA sequence: TGTGCCACCAGCAGAGACCCATCCTACAATGAGCAGTTCTTC. Looking up the rest from reference TRBV15 and TRBJ2-1 gives the full variable domain: DAMVIQNPRYQVTQFGKPVTLSCSQTLNHNVMYWYQQKSSQAPKLLFHYYDKDFNNEADTPDNFQSRRPNTSFCFLDIRSPGLGDTAMYLCATSRDPSYNEQFFGPGTRLTVL.

The rearrangement uses TRBV2 and TRBJ2-1; 11 positions agree with TRBD2. J lost 9 bases, V lost 3 bases, and 13 bases had no gene match. There are 17 residues in the CDR3. Germline CDR1 and CDR2: SNHLY and FYNNEI. The DNA of the CDR3 is TGTGCCAGCAGTGAGTACTTTAGCGGGGGGGCAGGCGGTGAGCAGTTCTTC. Its protein product is CASSEYFSGGAGGEQFF.

The V and J genes are TRBV27 and TRBJ2-5, with TRBD2 matching over 7 bases. The germline gives CDR1 MNHEY, CDR2 SMNVEV (reference sequence). Trimming cost V 0 bases and J 9 bases; bases outside gene matches: 7. The CDR3 totals 14 residues. The DNA for the CDR3 is TGTGCCAGCAGTTTATCGGCGGGGGTAAGGGCCCAGTACTTC. Protein sequence: CASSLSAGVRAQYF.

This chain links TRBV3-1 (or the pseudogene TRBV3-2) with TRBJ1-1; the D gene is possibly TRBD1 (5 bases). V was pared by 5 bases and J by 7 bases, with 14 bases between. The length of the CDR3 is 13 residues. Germline CDR1 is LGHDT and CDR2 is YNNKEL (reference sequence). The CDR3 spells CASSFPRGGEAFF. The CDR3, as DNA: TGTGCCAGCAGCTTCCCTAGGGGAGGTGAAGCTTTCTTT.

The V gene is TRBV6-5, the J gene TRBJ1-3; D call uncertain. Germline V lookup: CDR1 MNHEY, CDR2 SVGAGI. V was cut by 6 bases and J by 4 bases, with 13 bases left in between. This CDR3 spans 14 amino acids. The CDR3 sequence is CASSPNGLGNTIYF. The CDR3 DNA sequence: TGTGCCAGCAGCCCAAACGGACTGGGAAACACCATATATTTT.

The chain carries TRBV2 and TRBJ1-2; 9 nucleotides line up with TRBD1. This CDR3 is built from 13 residues. The junction had 4 bases not matched to a gene; V was cut back by 6 bases and J by 5 bases. CDR1 SNHLY and CDR2 FYNNEI come from the germline V gene. The CDR3 DNA reads as TGTGCCAGCAGAGCCGGGACAGGGTATGGCTACACCTTC. Translated, it gives CASRAGTGYGYTF.

J is TRBJ1-1 and V is TRBV5-8; D is undetermined. Germline V CDR1 and CDR2: SGHTS, YDEGEE. This CDR3 has 12 residues. The V end lost 4 bases, the J end lost 7 bases, and 11 bases lay between the germline ends. The CDR3 here is CASSGSRYEAFF. In nucleotides, the CDR3 is TGTGCCAGCAGCGGAAGCAGGTATGAAGCTTTCTTT.

This chain joins TRBV5-1 and TRBJ2-5; a weak D match, TRBD1 (5 bases). Trimming removed 0 bases from V and 5 bases from J, with 14 bases in between. Looked up from germline, CDR1 is SGHRS and CDR2 is YFSETQ. The CDR3 has 15 amino acids. DNA of the CDR3: TGCGCCAGCAGCTTGGATAGGGGAAGGTCGGAGACCCAGTACTTC. Residues: CASSLDRGRSETQYF.

The rearrangement links TRBV6-5 to TRBJ2-1; TRBD1 is a possible D gene (5 bases). Germline CDR1 MNHEY, CDR2 SVGAGI. With 5 bases removed from V and 9 bases from J, the gap between germline ends came to 11 bases. The CDR3 has 12 residues. CDR3 sequence (DNA): TGTGCCAGCAGTCCTTTAAGGGGTGAGCAGTTCTTC. This gives the protein CASSPLRGEQFF.

This sequence joins TRBV7-2 and TRBJ2-2, with 8 bases lining up with TRBD1. Germline V lookup: CDR1 SGHTA, CDR2 FQGNSA. The CDR3 contains 15 residues. V shed 3 bases and J 4 bases; nucleotides not matched to a gene: 4. Written as DNA, the CDR3 is TGTGCCAGCAGCTTCCCAGGGGGCGTCACCGGGGAGCTGTTTTTT. Protein product: CASSFPGGVTGELFF.

The chain recombines TRBV19 with TRBJ1-2; unclear D gene. The CDR3 has 15 amino acids. Between the trimmed V and J ends, which lost 7 bases and 8 bases, there was a span of 23 bases. Germline lookup yields CDR1 LNHDA and CDR2 SQIVND (reference sequence). As DNA, the CDR3 is TGTGCCAGTATTCCTACCGGTAAAAGTTTGTGGGGCTACACCTTC. Its translation is CASIPTGKSLWGYTF. The full variable domain, in which reference TRBV19 and TRBJ1-2 provide the parts outside the CDR3, is DGGITQSPKYLFRKEGQNVTLSCEQNLNHDAMYWYRQDPGQGLRLIYYSQIVNDFQKGDIAEGYSVSREKKESFPLTVTSAQKNPTAFYLCASIPTGKSLWGYTFGSGTRLTVV.

J is TRBJ2-3 and V is TRBV7-5; TRBD2 reflects the table's D call only, with no check against the DNA. TRBV7-5 is shown as a pseudogene. The CDR3 totals 16 residues. The CDR3 DNA follows: TGTGCCAGAAGATATCGAGGCTCCCCTAGCACAGATACGCAGTATTTT. It translates to CARRYRGSPSTDTQYF.

For the CDR3, the DNA is TGTGCCAGCAGCTCGACGGGAGCTAACTATGGCTACACCTTC. Translation gives CASSSTGANYGYTF. V and J are TRBV5-6 and TRBJ1-2; unclear D gene. This CDR3 spans 14 amino acids. Deletions cut 3 bases from V and 0 bases from J, with 9 bases between. CDR1 is SGHDT, CDR2 YYEEEE, per germline.

This clone was seen only a few times. The chain recombines TRBV27 with TRBJ1-1; D uncertain. Germline CDR1 is MNHEY and CDR2 is SMNVEV (reference sequence). Trimming took off 0 bases at V and 6 bases at J, with 8 bases between the two ends. This CDR3 has 13 amino acids. CDR3 bases: TGTGCCAGCAGTTTATCTTCACATGCTGAAGCTTTCTTT. Translation gives CASSLSSHAEAFF.

V usage is TRBV6-1 and J usage is TRBJ2-1; possible D gene TRBD2, 6 bases. Germline loops: CDR1 MNHNS, CDR2 SASEGT. The CDR3 totals 15 residues. V gave up 1 base and J gave up 6 bases, with 13 bases separating them. In DNA, the CDR3 is TGTGCCAGCAGTGAAGGGGTAGCGGCCCTCAATGAGCAGTTCTTC. Its translation: CASSEGVAALNEQFF.

V usage is TRBV4-1 and J usage is TRBJ1-5; 9 positions match TRBD1. The V and J ends lost 0 bases and 4 bases, in that order; junction bases with no gene match: 13. Germline V gene sequence: CDR1 MGHRA, CDR2 YSYEKL. This CDR3 spans 19 amino acids. CDR3 DNA sequence: TGCGCCAGCAGCCAAGACTCCTTTGGGACAGGGAATAGGAATCAGCCCCAGCATTTT. As protein: CASSQDSFGTGNRNQPQHF.

The rearrangement uses TRBV5-4 and TRBJ2-7; 9 nucleotides align to TRBD2. V lost 0 bases and J lost 2; bases outside the gene matches: 3. Germline CDR1 SGHNT, CDR2 YYREEE (reference sequence). The CDR3 runs 15 residues. CDR3 sequence (DNA): TGTGCCAGCAGCTTGGAAGCGGGGGGTGCCTACGAGCAGTACTTC. It yields the protein CASSLEAGGAYEQYF.